The clone carrying this T cell receptor beta chain was picked up one time. Its antigen is still unknown. Germline and junction disagree at one end, which may indicate a read error. The data stem from a study of post-analysis software for immune sequencing data. At the level of the study: Secondary progressive, relapsing-remitting and progressive-relapsing multiple sclerosis were among the included disease courses.

Overall study findings and caveats: Under F measure analysis, samples from one preparation batch co-clustered strongly. The study found TRBV5-6, TRBV5-1 and TRBV20-1 among 5 or 6 TRBV segments more frequent in patients than controls. Significantly lower normalized Chao1 diversity was seen in multiple sclerosis patients than in controls.

The CDR3 length is 13 residues. From germline, CDR1 is SGDLS and CDR2 YYNGEE. Unique molecular identifiers featured in each of the TCR beta cDNA libraries. TCRdb used MiXCR to reprocess the PCR reads, holding one entry per CDR3 protein. The table includes 350,000 to 500,000 distinct CDR3 sequences, approximately 39% detected once. The V call is TRBV9, the J call TRBJ1-1, with D uncertain. The clonotype comes from a girl aged 2-10 years with multiple sclerosis. The sequencing sample was made of blood. CDR3 in DNA: TGCGCCAGCAGCGTACTAGAGAACACTGAAGCTTTCTTT. This gives the protein CASSVLENTEAFF. Together with reference TRBV9 and TRBJ1-1, the CDR3 gives the full variable domain: DSGVTQTPKHLITATGQRVTLRCSPRSGDLSVYWYQQSLDQGLQFLIQYYNGEERAKGNILERFSAQQFPDLHSELNLSSLELGDSALYFCASSVLENTEAFFGQGTRLTVV.